These T cell receptor beta chains were read from a single sample in a study of cytomegalovirus exposure and HLA in healthy donors. TCRdb's copy holds only in-frame clones and misses some; the assay was immunoSEQ multiplex PCR. This sample carries about 43,000 clones, with approximately 1.7% going to the ten biggest clones. The sample comprised PBMCs. These receptors originate from a woman aged 25 to 39 in good health and CMV-seronegative. Each CDR3 is given with its conserved first and last residue. Fields, in order: V gene, CDR3 length, CDR3 protein.

>TRBV6-6|15
CASMPPGGRGREQYF
>TRBV4-1|16
CASSQLIRGSNQPQHF
>TRBV5-1|12
CASSGRFNEQFF
>TRBV5-1|14
CASSLFGDTGELFF
>TRBV4-3|18
CASSQEAFQGASYNEQFF
>TRBV7-3|17
CASSLPGQGPQTYEQYF
>TRBV6-5|13
CASSYRGSVRQFF
>TRBV5-1|16
CASSQDPGLANNEQFF
>TRBV7-2|16
CASSPRLAGGPGTQYF
>TRBV15|15
CATSRDLGGTGELFF